This TCR beta chain was sequenced during a study of CD8 T cells in Susac syndrome. Germline CDR1 SQVTM, CDR2 ANQGSEA. The length of the CDR3 is 13 residues. Trimming stripped 7 bases from V and 1 base from J, with 11 bases between. The authors reverse transcribed about 0.5 to 1 ug RNA with random hexamers. An immunoSEQ multiplex PCR generated amplified TCR beta CDR3 products spanning 54 Vbeta and 13 Jbeta. TCRdb called the immunoSEQ multiplex PCR reads again in MiXCR, with one record for every CDR3 protein. The table lists nearly 200,000 distinct CDR3 sequences, over 90% of them singletons. The sequence derives from a human donor with multiple sclerosis. Sequenced input: CD4+ T cells from PBMCs. This chain connects TRBV29-1 to TRBJ2-4; D uncertain. CDR3 sequence: CSDREVAKNIQYF. For the CDR3, the DNA is TGCAGCGATAGGGAAGTCGCCAAAAACATTCAGTACTTC.